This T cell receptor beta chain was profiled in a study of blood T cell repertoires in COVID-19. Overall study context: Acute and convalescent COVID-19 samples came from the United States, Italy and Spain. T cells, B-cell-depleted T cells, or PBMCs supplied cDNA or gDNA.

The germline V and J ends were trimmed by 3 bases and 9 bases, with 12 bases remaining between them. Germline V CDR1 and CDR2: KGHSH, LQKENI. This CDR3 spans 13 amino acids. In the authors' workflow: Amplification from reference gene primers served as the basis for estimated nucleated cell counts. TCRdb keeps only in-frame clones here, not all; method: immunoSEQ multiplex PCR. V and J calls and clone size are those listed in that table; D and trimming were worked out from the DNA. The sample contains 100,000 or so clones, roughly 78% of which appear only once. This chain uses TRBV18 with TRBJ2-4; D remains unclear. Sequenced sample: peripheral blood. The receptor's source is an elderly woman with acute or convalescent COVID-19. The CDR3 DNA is TGTGCCAGCTCACCCGGGTTCGAAGGCATTCAGTACTTC. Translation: CASSPGFEGIQYF.